This TCR beta chain was found in a study of OX40 agonist ivuxolimab in advanced cancers. Study-level information: Three patients showed partial responses: one hepatocellular carcinoma and two cutaneous melanoma cases. Points from the study as a whole: At doses 0.1 to 3.0 mg/kg, CD4+ and CD8+ clones expanded.

The V and J ends lost 3 bases and 4 bases respectively, with 15 bases between them. CDR1 is LGHNA, CDR2 YSLEER, per germline. This CDR3 has 15 amino acids. Comment on this clone: Its target is unknown.

With autoimmune disease history or systemic immunosuppression, patients were excluded. Assay: immunoSEQ multiplex PCR; the TCRdb copy retains only in-frame clones and omits some. Of some 79,000 clones listed, more than 85% are singletons. The material sequenced was CD4+ or CD8+ T cells sorted from blood, taken in a trial of the OX40 agonist ivuxolimab. This chain connects TRBV4-3 to TRBJ2-5; TRBD2 might be the D (6 bases). The receptor was derived from an adult with an advanced solid tumor such as melanoma, head and neck, liver or kidney cancer. The CDR3 DNA sequence: TGCGCCAGCAGCCATGCCCCCTCGGGAGTAGAGACCCAGTACTTC. The encoded protein is CASSHAPSGVETQYF.